This T cell receptor beta chain is from a study of blood T cell repertoires in COVID-19. Across the study: Material from acute and convalescent COVID-19 was sourced from the United States, Italy and Spain. PBMCs, B-cell-depleted T cells, or T cells were the source of the cDNA or gDNA that made up the material.

In the original workflow: Estimation of nucleated cell counts relied on the amplification of reference gene primers. Some clones are missing from TCRdb's copy, which holds only in-frame ones; the method was immunoSEQ multiplex PCR. That table furnishes V, J and clone size, whereas the DNA furnished D and trimming. The sample includes about 120,000 clones, approximately 80% of them seen just once. Trimming took off 3 bases at V and 7 bases at J, with 6 bases between the two ends. CDR1 is ENHRY and CDR2 is SYGVKD in the germline V gene. The CDR3 totals 11 residues. The chain joins TRBV10-3 to TRBJ1-1; possibly TRBD1 for D (6 bases). Input material: peripheral blood. This clonotype was obtained from a woman in her sixties or seventies with acute or convalescent COVID-19. The CDR3 region has the DNA TGTGCCATCAGTGAACAGGGTGAAGCTTTCTTT. It translates to CAISEQGEAFF.